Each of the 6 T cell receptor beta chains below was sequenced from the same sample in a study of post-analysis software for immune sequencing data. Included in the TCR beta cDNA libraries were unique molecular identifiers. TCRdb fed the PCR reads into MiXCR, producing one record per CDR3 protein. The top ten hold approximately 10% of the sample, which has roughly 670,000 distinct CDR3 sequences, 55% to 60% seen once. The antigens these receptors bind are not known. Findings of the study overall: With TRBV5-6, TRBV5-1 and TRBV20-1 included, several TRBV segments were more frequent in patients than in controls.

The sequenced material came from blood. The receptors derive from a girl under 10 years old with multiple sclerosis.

The CDR3 nucleotides read TGTGCCAGCAGTTACTGGAGGAATGAGCAGTTCTTC. Protein sequence: CASSYWRNEQFF. The V gene is TRBV6-2 or TRBV6-3, the J gene TRBJ2-1; possible D gene TRBD2, 5 bases. The V gene's germline CDR1 is MNHEY and CDR2 SVGEGT. The germline V and J ends were trimmed by 1 base and 7 bases, with 5 bases remaining between them. The CDR3 spans 12 residues.

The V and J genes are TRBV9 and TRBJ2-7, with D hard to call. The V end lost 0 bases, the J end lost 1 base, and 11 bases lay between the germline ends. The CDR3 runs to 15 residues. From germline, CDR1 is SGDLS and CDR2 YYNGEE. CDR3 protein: CASSVGVAASYEQYF. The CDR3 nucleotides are TGTGCCAGCAGCGTAGGGGTGGCAGCTTCCTACGAGCAGTACTTC.

The CDR3, as DNA: TGTGCCAGCAGCCGGGGACAGGGAGGCTATGGCTACACCTTC. It translates to CASSRGQGGYGYTF. The V gene is TRBV7-9, the J gene TRBJ1-2; 9 bases agree with TRBD1. The V gene end was trimmed by 5 bases and the J gene end by 4 bases; junction bases not matched to a gene: 5. CDR3 length: 14 amino acids. The germline V gene has CDR1 SEHNR and CDR2 FQNEAQ (reference sequence).

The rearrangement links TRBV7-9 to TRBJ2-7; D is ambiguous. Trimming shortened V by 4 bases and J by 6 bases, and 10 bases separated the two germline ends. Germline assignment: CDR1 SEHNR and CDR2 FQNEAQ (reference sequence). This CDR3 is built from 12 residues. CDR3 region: CASSSLVSEQYF. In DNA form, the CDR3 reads TGTGCCAGCAGCTCCCTAGTTTCCGAGCAGTACTTC. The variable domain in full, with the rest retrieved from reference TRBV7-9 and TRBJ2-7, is DTGVSQNPRHKITKRGQNVTFRCDPISEHNRLYWYRQTLGQGPEFLTYFQNEAQLEKSRLLSDRFSAERPKGSFSTLEIQRTEQGDSAMYLCASSSLVSEQYFGPGTRLTVT.

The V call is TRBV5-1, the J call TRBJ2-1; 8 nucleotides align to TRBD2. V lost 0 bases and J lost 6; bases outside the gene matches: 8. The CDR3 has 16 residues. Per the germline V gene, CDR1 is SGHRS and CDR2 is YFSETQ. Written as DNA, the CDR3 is TGCGCCAGCAGCTTGGAACTAGCGGAAGGGGGCAATGAGCAGTTCTTC. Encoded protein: CASSLELAEGGNEQFF.

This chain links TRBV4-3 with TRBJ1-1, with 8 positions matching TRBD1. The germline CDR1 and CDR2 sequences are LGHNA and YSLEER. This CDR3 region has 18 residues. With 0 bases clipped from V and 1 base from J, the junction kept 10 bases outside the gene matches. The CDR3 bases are TGCGCCAGCAGCCAAGAGGTTGACAGGGGCACTTCGAACACTGAAGCTTTCTTT. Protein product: CASSQEVDRGTSNTEAFF.